Listed below are T cell receptor beta chains from one sample, sequenced in a study of identical twins. TCRdb processed the 5' RACE reads anew with MiXCR; each CDR3 protein has one entry. The profile shows about 340,000 distinct CDR3 sequences, more than 9% of them singletons. These sequences were also reported in another study, on yellow fever vaccine responses in identical twins.

Sample: CD8+ T cells sorted from blood. The receptors come from a woman younger than 30 in good health. The CDR3 runs from the conserved cysteine through the conserved F or W. Fields, in order: clone size, J gene, D gene, V gene, CDR3 protein, CDR3 DNA. A D gene is named only where the DNA matches it firmly. For some rows the clone size is stated as once, few or many, or as a class when expanded; others skip it.

>-|TRBJ2-3|-|TRBV2
CASSPILRVSDTQYF
TGTGCCAGCAGTCCCATCCTACGGGTATCAGATACGCAGTATTTT
>few|TRBJ2-1|TRBD2|TRBV7-3
CASSPPGGSHNEQFF
TGTGCCAGCAGCCCCCCGGGAGGTTCCCACAATGAGCAGTTCTTC
>few|TRBJ1-1|-|TRBV7-6
CASSPPRLEAFF
TGTGCCAGCAGCCCGCCCCGTCTTGAAGCTTTCTTT
>-|TRBJ1-1|-|TRBV5-5
CASSFYENTEAFF
TGTGCCAGCAGCTTCTACGAGAACACTGAAGCTTTCTTT
>-|TRBJ2-5|TRBD1|TRBV10-3
CAIRQGALSQETQYF
TGTGCCATCAGGCAGGGGGCCCTTAGCCAAGAGACCCAGTACTTC
>-|TRBJ1-3|-|TRBV9
CASSVGLGNTIYF
TGTGCCAGCAGCGTAGGTCTCGGAAACACCATATATTTT
>many|TRBJ2-7|TRBD1|TRBV2
CASSEFGQDTYEQYF
TGTGCCAGCAGTGAATTTGGACAGGATACCTACGAGCAGTACTTC
>-|TRBJ2-2|-|TRBV7-9
CASSPPRATGELFF
TGTGCCAGCAGCCCCCCCCGCGCCACCGGGGAGCTGTTTTTT
>few|TRBJ2-3|TRBD1|TRBV28
CASSSMPGQALDTQYF
TGTGCCAGCAGCTCCATGCCGGGACAGGCTTTGGATACGCAGTATTTT
>few|TRBJ2-3|TRBD2|TRBV10-1
CASSESTSGTSTDTQYF
TGCGCCAGCAGTGAGTCGACTAGCGGGACTAGCACAGATACGCAGTATTTT
>few|TRBJ2-3|TRBD2|TRBV6-4
CASSKTSGSADTQYF
TGTGCCAGCAGTAAGACTAGCGGGAGCGCAGATACGCAGTATTTT
>few|TRBJ2-7|-|TRBV28
CASSFESYEQYF
TGTGCCAGCAGTTTCGAAAGCTACGAGCAGTACTTC
>few|TRBJ2-5|TRBD2|TRBV11-2
CASSLVAAGGLEGVLETQYF
TGTGCCAGCAGCTTAGTTGCAGCGGGAGGGCTCGAAGGGGTCTTGGAGACCCAGTACTTC
>few|TRBJ2-1|-|TRBV12-3/TRBV12-4
CASSFRGYNEQFF
TGTGCCAGCAGTTTTAGGGGCTACAATGAGCAGTTCTTC
>many|TRBJ2-1|-|TRBV18
CASSPSGGNEQFF
TGTGCCAGCTCACCTTCCGGCGGGAATGAGCAGTTCTTC
>few|TRBJ2-7|TRBD2|TRBV7-2
CASSAGVQPYEQYF
TGTGCCAGCAGCGCGGGGGTCCAACCCTACGAGCAGTACTTC
>many|TRBJ2-7|-|TRBV11-3
CASSLLSGSSSYEQYF
TGTGCCAGCAGCCTTCTAAGCGGTTCGAGCTCCTACGAGCAGTACTTC
>-|TRBJ2-7|TRBD2|TRBV3-1
CASSHPSGRVSYEQYF
TGTGCCAGCAGCCACCCTAGCGGGAGGGTTTCCTACGAGCAGTACTTC
>-|TRBJ2-2|TRBD2|TRBV12-3/TRBV12-4
CASSYVVTSGSGGELFF
TGTGCCAGCAGTTATGTTGTGACTAGCGGGAGTGGCGGGGAGCTGTTTTTT
>few|TRBJ2-3|-|TRBV2
CASSERAEESTDTQYF
TGTGCCAGCAGTGAGAGGGCCGAGGAGAGCACAGATACGCAGTATTTT
>-|TRBJ2-7|TRBD1|TRBV29-1
CSVEGQGLPAKPYEQYF
TGCAGCGTTGAGGGACAGGGCCTTCCTGCTAAGCCCTACGAGCAGTACTTC
>many|TRBJ2-2|-|TRBV5-5
CASSYNRDTYTGELFF
TGTGCCAGCAGTTATAACCGGGACACTTACACCGGGGAGCTGTTTTTT
>few|TRBJ1-2|-|TRBV2
CASKGANYGYTF
TGTGCCAGCAAGGGGGCTAACTATGGCTACACCTTC
>-|TRBJ2-1|-|TRBV14
CASSQVHPSNEQFF
TGTGCCAGCAGCCAAGTTCACCCCTCCAATGAGCAGTTCTTC